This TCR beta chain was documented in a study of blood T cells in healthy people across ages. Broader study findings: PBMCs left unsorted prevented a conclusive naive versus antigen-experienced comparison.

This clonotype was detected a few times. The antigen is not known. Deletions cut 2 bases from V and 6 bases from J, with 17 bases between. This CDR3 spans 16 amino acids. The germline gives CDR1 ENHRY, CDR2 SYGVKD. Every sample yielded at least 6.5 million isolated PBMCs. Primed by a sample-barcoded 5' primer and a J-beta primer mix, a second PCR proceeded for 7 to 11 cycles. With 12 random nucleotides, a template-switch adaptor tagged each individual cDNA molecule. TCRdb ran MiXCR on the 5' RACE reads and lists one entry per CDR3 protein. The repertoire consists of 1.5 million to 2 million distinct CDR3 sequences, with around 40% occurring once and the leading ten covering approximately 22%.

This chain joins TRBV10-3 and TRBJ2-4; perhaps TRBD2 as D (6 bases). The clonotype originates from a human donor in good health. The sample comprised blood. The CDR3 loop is CAISEGLGVGGNIQYF. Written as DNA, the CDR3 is TGTGCCATCAGTGAGGGGCTAGGAGTCGGGGGAAACATTCAGTACTTC.